Below are 32 T cell receptor beta chains sequenced from a single sample in a study of blood T cell repertoires in COVID-19. Sequencing used immunoSEQ multiplex PCR; TCRdb keeps in-frame clones, though not all of them. This sample has fewer than 80,000 clones, with roughly 85% found just once. The material sequenced was peripheral blood. Receptors originate from a man aged 30 to 45 with acute or convalescent COVID-19.

J is TRBJ2-5 and V is TRBV6-5, with D possibly matching TRBD1 (5 bases). CDR1 and CDR2 from the germline V gene are MNHEY and SVGAGI. This CDR3 spans 13 amino acids. V was cut by 1 base and J by 5 bases, with 8 bases left in between. The CDR3 sequence is CASSYFQGETQYF. DNA of the CDR3: TGTGCCAGCAGTTACTTCCAGGGTGAGACCCAGTACTTC.

The V and J genes are TRBV29-1 and TRBJ2-3, with D possibly matching TRBD2 (6 bases). In germline, CDR1 is SQVTM, CDR2 ANQGSEA. Trimming cost V 5 bases and J 3 bases, with 15 bases left between them. The CDR3 sequence is 14 residues long. The CDR3 DNA reads as TGCAGCGTTCAAAAGGAGGGAAGGACAGATACGCAGTATTTT. This codes for CSVQKEGRTDTQYF.

The chain carries TRBV14 and TRBJ2-7; D possibly corresponds to TRBD1 (6 bases). V was cut by 1 base and J by 2 bases, with 15 bases left in between. The length of the CDR3 is 16 residues. The germline V gene has CDR1 SGHDN and CDR2 FVKESK. In nucleotides, the CDR3 is TGTGCCAGCAGCCAAGGGATTGGCAGGGGAGCCTACGAGCAGTACGTC. Amino acid sequence: CASSQGIGRGAYEQYV.

CDR3 DNA: TGCGCCAGCAGCCCAAGGACAGGGGGCTCGGAAAAACTGTTTTTT. Protein product: CASSPRTGGSEKLFF. The chain carries TRBV5-1 and TRBJ1-4, with 11 bases that match TRBD1. The CDR3 consists of 15 residues. J was trimmed by 8 bases and V by 4 bases; bases with no gene match: 7. Germline assignment: CDR1 SGHRS and CDR2 YFSETQ.

The V gene is TRBV5-1, the J gene TRBJ1-6; TRBD1 agrees at 9 bases. CDR3 length: 15 amino acids. The V gene's germline CDR1 is SGHRS and CDR2 YFSETQ. J was trimmed by 7 bases and V by 5 bases; bases with no gene match: 7. The CDR3 sequence: CASRLPGQGNSPLHF. DNA of the CDR3: TGCGCCAGCAGACTTCCGGGACAGGGAAATTCACCCCTCCACTTT.

V usage is TRBV19 and J usage is TRBJ1-2; D unresolved. The germline V gene has CDR1 LNHDA and CDR2 SQIVND (reference sequence). Deletions cut 7 bases from V and 4 bases from J, with 16 bases between. The CDR3 loop spans 14 amino acids. As DNA, the CDR3 is TGTGCCAGTAAAGAGGGTGCAGCCTCCTATGGCTACACCTTC. Translation gives CASKEGAASYGYTF.

The chain uses TRBV7-9 and TRBJ2-3; TRBD2 might be the D (6 bases). This CDR3 comprises 17 residues. From germline, CDR1 is SEHNR and CDR2 FQNEAQ (reference sequence). V was clipped by 0 bases and J by 4 bases, with 17 bases between them. The CDR3 DNA sequence: TGTGCCAGCAGCTTAGCAGTAGCGGCAATACCGGCAGATACGCAGTATTTT. Its protein product is CASSLAVAAIPADTQYF.

In its sample, this clone was seen once. Germline and junction disagree at one end, which may indicate a read error. The rearrangement links TRBV2 to TRBJ1-1, with D tentatively TRBD1 (5 bases). This CDR3 is 14 amino acids long. Germline CDR1 reads SNHLY; CDR2 reads FYNNEI. CDR3 sequence reads: CASAEIRQNAEAFF. Here the CDR3 DNA reads TGTGCCAGCGCCGAGATACGACAGAACGCTGAAGCTTTCTTT.

Written as DNA, the CDR3 is TGCGCCAGCAGCCAAAGGCTGACGGGAGCCTCCTACGAGCAGTACTTC. Translation gives CASSQRLTGASYEQYF. This chain joins TRBV4-1 and TRBJ2-7; maybe TRBD2 (6 bases). Trimming stripped 2 bases from V and 0 bases from J, with 14 bases between. Germline V gene lookup returns CDR1 MGHRA and CDR2 YSYEKL. The CDR3 loop spans 16 amino acids.

The chain has TRBV14 and TRBJ2-7; 9 bases agree with TRBD1. CDR1 and CDR2 (germline): SGHDN, FVKESK. Trimming at V came to 3 bases and at J to 3 bases, leaving 6 bases not matched to a gene. The CDR3 runs to 15 residues. The CDR3 reads CASSHGTGPIYEQYF. The CDR3 region has the DNA TGTGCCAGCAGCCACGGGACAGGGCCCATCTACGAGCAGTACTTC.

The chain uses TRBV11-2 and TRBJ1-1; 7 nucleotides line up with TRBD1. CDR3 size: 17 residues. Germline CDR1 reads SGHAT; CDR2 reads FQNNGV. V lost 7 bases, J lost 0 bases, and 14 bases stayed unmatched. In DNA form, the CDR3 reads TGTGCCAGCAACCCCTGGGACAGTATGTCTATGAACACTGAAGCTTTCTTT. It encodes CASNPWDSMSMNTEAFF.

V and J are TRBV9 and TRBJ1-2, with D maybe TRBD1 (5 bases). V dropped 3 bases and J dropped 6 bases, with 6 bases sitting between them. Germline assignment: CDR1 SGDLS and CDR2 YYNGEE. This CDR3 has 11 residues. The CDR3 here is CASSARDGYTF. The CDR3 DNA sequence: TGTGCCAGCAGCGCCAGGGATGGCTACACCTTC.

The chain joins TRBV6-5 to TRBJ2-7, with 8 bases lining up with TRBD1. Germline-derived CDR1 and CDR2 are MNHEY and SVGAGI. The CDR3 runs 13 residues. The ends lost 6 bases at V and 6 bases at J; junction bases unmatched: 7. CDR3 region: CASRRQGWGEQYV. In nucleotides, the CDR3 is TGTGCCAGCAGGAGACAGGGGTGGGGCGAGCAGTACGTC.

This chain links TRBV3-1 (or the pseudogene TRBV3-2) with TRBJ1-1, with 8 bases aligning to TRBD1. J lost 0 bases, V lost 7 bases, and 4 bases had no gene match. CDR3 length equals 14 residues. Germline V gene data show CDR1 as LGHDT and CDR2 as YNNKEL (reference sequence). The CDR3 DNA reads as TGTGCCAGCAACGACAGGGGACTGAACACTGAAGCTTTCTTT. Translated, it gives CASNDRGLNTEAFF.

The chain is built from TRBV4-2 and TRBJ1-5, with D uncertain. The CDR3 loop spans 15 amino acids. V lost 4 bases, J lost 3 bases, and 13 bases lay in between. In germline, CDR1 is LGHNA, CDR2 YNFKEQ. CDR3 residues: CASSLDMELNQPQHF. The CDR3 DNA reads as TGTGCCAGCAGCCTTGATATGGAGCTCAATCAGCCCCAGCATTTT.

The chain employs TRBV6-5 and TRBJ1-1, with D hard to call. CDR3 length: 11 residues. The V end was cut by 10 bases, the J end by 1 base, with 7 bases between. Germline CDR1 is MNHEY and CDR2 is SVGAGI. DNA for the CDR3: TGTGCCACCGGGGAGAACACTGAAGCTTTCTTT. As protein: CATGENTEAFF.

This chain connects TRBV19 to TRBJ1-5; D unresolved. Germline CDR1 reads LNHDA; CDR2 reads SQIVND (reference sequence). The CDR3 sequence is 16 residues long. V lost 1 base, J lost 5 bases, and 15 bases lay in between. The CDR3 region has the DNA TGTGCCAGTAGTATAGCCCACAGTGTCCCTTATCAGCCCCAGCATTTT. This codes for CASSIAHSVPYQPQHF. Full variable domain (remainder filled in from reference TRBV19 and TRBJ1-5): DGGITQSPKYLFRKEGQNVTLSCEQNLNHDAMYWYRQDPGQGLRLIYYSQIVNDFQKGDIAEGYSVSREKKESFPLTVTSAQKNPTAFYLCASSIAHSVPYQPQHFGDGTRLSIL.

The J gene is TRBJ1-4, the V gene TRBV15; the D is unclear. Germline CDR1 is LNHNV and CDR2 is YYDKDF (reference sequence). Deletions cut 1 base from V and 4 bases from J, with 16 bases between. The CDR3 is 17 residues long. CDR3 in amino acids: CATSRVVSWEINEKLFF. The CDR3 DNA reads as TGTGCCACCAGCAGAGTTGTATCATGGGAGATTAATGAAAAACTGTTTTTT. The variable domain in full, completed from reference TRBV15 and TRBJ1-4, reads DAMVIQNPRYQVTQFGKPVTLSCSQTLNHNVMYWYQQKSSQAPKLLFHYYDKDFNNEADTPDNFQSRRPNTSFCFLDIRSPGLGDTAMYLCATSRVVSWEINEKLFFGSGTQLSVL.

The rearrangement joins TRBV5-1 to TRBJ1-5; 8 bases are a match to TRBD1. The V gene end was trimmed by 5 bases and the J gene end by 6 bases; junction bases not matched to a gene: 7. This CDR3 contains 14 residues. CDR1 SGHRS and CDR2 YFSETQ come from the germline V gene. The CDR3 nucleotides are TGCGCCAGCAGTCCAGGGGGCGAGGGTCAGCCCCAGCATTTT. Translated, it gives CASSPGGEGQPQHF.

In DNA, the CDR3 is TGTGCCAGCAGCTCGCCCACCCTATATCAGGGGGCGCACGAAAAACTGTTTTTT. Protein: CASSSPTLYQGAHEKLFF. V usage is TRBV11-2 and J usage is TRBJ1-4; 8 nucleotides match TRBD1. The J segment lost 8 bases and the V segment lost 4 bases, leaving 18 bases of the junction unmatched. Germline CDR1 and CDR2: SGHAT and FQNNGV. This CDR3 is built from 18 residues.

The sample holds a few counts of this clone. The V gene is TRBV20-1, the J gene TRBJ1-2; unclear D gene. The germline V gene has CDR1 DFQATT and CDR2 SNEGSKA (reference sequence). The germline V and J ends were trimmed by 4 bases and 8 bases, with 8 bases remaining between them. The CDR3 has 10 residues. The CDR3 bases are TGCAGTGCTACCGAGTGGGGCTACACCTTC. Translated, it gives CSATEWGYTF.

The CDR3 DNA is TGCGCCAGCAGCCAAGAAGGCGGAGGGTATAGCAATCAGCCCCAGCATTTT. Its translation: CASSQEGGGYSNQPQHF. The chain links TRBV4-1 to TRBJ1-5; D remains ambiguous. Germline V gives CDR1 MGHRA, CDR2 YSYEKL. V gave up 0 bases and J gave up 0 bases, with 12 bases separating them. The CDR3 extends over 17 amino acids.

This rearrangement joins TRBV5-8 to TRBJ1-4; weak D call: TRBD1 (5 bases). The V end lost 3 bases, the J end lost 7 bases, and 19 bases lay between the germline ends. From germline, CDR1 is SGHTS and CDR2 YDEGEE. This CDR3 region has 16 residues. As DNA, the CDR3 is TGTGCCAGCAGCTCGGGGGGGGTCGCTGGAGGTGAAAAACTGTTTTTT. It translates to CASSSGGVAGGEKLFF.

This clone was counted only a few times. The chain couples TRBV11-2 to TRBJ2-2; TRBD2 matches at 9 bases. The length of the CDR3 is 16 residues. Germline V lookup: CDR1 SGHAT, CDR2 FQNNGV. Unmatched junction bases numbered 5, after V lost 3 bases and J lost 3 bases. CDR3 sequence reads: CASSFSGRKDTGELFF. DNA for the CDR3: TGTGCCAGCAGCTTTAGCGGGAGAAAGGACACCGGGGAGCTGTTTTTT. The variable domain in full, completed from reference TRBV11-2 and TRBJ2-2, reads EAGVAQSPRYKIIEKRQSVAFWCNPISGHATLYWYQQILGQGPKLLIQFQNNGVVDDSQLPKDRFSAERLKGVDSTLKIQPAKLEDSAVYLCASSFSGRKDTGELFFGEGSRLTVL.

This chain joins TRBV5-8 and TRBJ2-7; a weak D match, TRBD1 (6 bases). This CDR3 has 14 residues. The V gene's germline CDR1 is SGHTS and CDR2 YDEGEE. Trimming left V 3 bases short and J 0 bases short, with 10 bases between. CDR3 nucleotide sequence: TGTGCCAGCAGCTATGGACAGTCCTCCTACGAGCAGTACTTC. Its protein is CASSYGQSSYEQYF. The whole variable domain, remainder taken from reference TRBV5-8 and TRBJ2-7, is EAGVTQSPTHLIKTRGQQATLRCSPISGHTSVYWYQQALGLGLQFLLWYDEGEERNRGNFPPRFSGRQFPNYSSELNVNALELEDSALYLCASSYGQSSYEQYFGPGTRLTVT.

The chain carries TRBV24-1 and TRBJ2-1; 10 nucleotides match TRBD2. Germline V gene sequence: CDR1 KGHDR, CDR2 SFDVKD. Trimming cost V 2 bases and J 0 bases; bases outside gene matches: 0. The CDR3 length is 16 residues. CDR3 loop: CATSDSSGSSYNEQFF. CDR3 nucleotides: TGTGCCACCAGTGATTCTAGCGGGAGCTCCTACAATGAGCAGTTCTTC.

This clone appeared a single time. The chain uses TRBV30 and TRBJ2-1; D unclear. The CDR3 consists of 15 residues. Trimming removed 1 base from V and 3 bases from J, with 13 bases in between. Germline V gene lookup returns CDR1 GTSNPN and CDR2 SVGIG (reference sequence). The CDR3 loop reads CAWSALRAYYNEQFF. The CDR3 DNA reads TGTGCCTGGAGTGCCCTACGAGCCTACTACAATGAGCAGTTCTTC.

The J gene is TRBJ2-6, the V gene TRBV7-8, with 9 bases matching TRBD1. From germline, CDR1 is SGHVS and CDR2 FQNEAQ. The J segment lost 1 base and the V segment lost 2 bases, leaving 9 bases of the junction unmatched. CDR3 length: 19 amino acids. CDR3 sequence (DNA): TGTGCCAGCAGCTTATCCCGGGACAGGGAGGTATCTGGGGCCAACGTCCTGACTTTC. Its protein product is CASSLSRDREVSGANVLTF.

The rearrangement joins TRBV19 to TRBJ1-1, with no clear D. V gave up 1 base and J gave up 10 bases, with 13 bases separating them. Germline-derived CDR1 and CDR2 are LNHDA and SQIVND (reference sequence). This CDR3 has 13 amino acids. The CDR3: CASSIGRGMGAFF. The DNA of the CDR3 is TGTGCCAGTAGTATAGGCCGGGGAATGGGAGCTTTCTTT.

The CDR3 sequence: CASSVREGANVLTF. The CDR3 DNA sequence: TGTGCCAGCAGTGTCCGGGAAGGGGCCAACGTCCTGACTTTC. V and J are TRBV2 and TRBJ2-6, with D possibly TRBD2 on 5 matching bases. Trimming took 4 bases from V and 4 from J, leaving 8 bases between them. Germline V gene sequence: CDR1 SNHLY, CDR2 FYNNEI. The CDR3 has 14 amino acids.

The chain is built from TRBV19 and TRBJ1-3; a weak D match, TRBD1 (5 bases). CDR1 and CDR2 (germline): LNHDA, SQIVND (reference sequence). V was pared by 4 bases and J by 2 bases, with 18 bases between. The CDR3 runs to 17 residues. CDR3 amino acids: CASSTPGLSTAGNTIYF. As DNA, the CDR3 is TGTGCCAGTAGTACCCCGGGACTTTCAACGGCTGGAAACACCATATATTTT.

In DNA, the CDR3 is TGTGCCAGCTCACCATCCCAGGGGAACACTGAAGCTTTCTTT. Encoded protein: CASSPSQGNTEAFF. V usage is TRBV18 and J usage is TRBJ1-1; D possibly corresponds to TRBD1 (5 bases). The CDR3 extends over 14 amino acids. Germline assignment: CDR1 KGHSH and CDR2 LQKENI. The V and J ends lost 2 bases and 1 base respectively, with 8 bases between them.